The 9 T cell receptor beta chains given below trace back to one sample, sequenced in a study of blood T cell repertoires in COVID-19. Using immunoSEQ multiplex PCR, the repertoire was profiled, and TCRdb retains in-frame clones only, with some absent. Of 240,000 or so clones in the sample, roughly 80% were seen once. Sequencing was carried out using peripheral blood. Receptor source: a woman of 80 years or more with acute or convalescent COVID-19.

The chain links TRBV28 to TRBJ1-2; TRBD1 aligns across 8 bases. The ends lost 6 bases at V and 5 bases at J; junction bases unmatched: 2. Germline loops: CDR1 MDHEN, CDR2 SYDVKM. This CDR3 spans 12 amino acids. The CDR3 nucleotides are TGTGCCAGCAGGACAGGGGAATATGGCTACACCTTC. It specifies CASRTGEYGYTF.

The rearrangement links TRBV27 to TRBJ1-2; the match to TRBD1 covers 7 bases. V gave up 2 bases and J gave up 4 bases; unmatched junction bases: 7. This CDR3 has 15 amino acids. CDR1 MNHEY and CDR2 SMNVEV come from the germline V gene (reference sequence). CDR3 nucleotide sequence: TGTGCCAGCAGTTTAACTTGGGGACAGCCCTATGGCTACACCTTC. Its translation: CASSLTWGQPYGYTF.

The rearrangement uses TRBV19 and TRBJ1-3, with TRBD1 matching over 7 bases. This CDR3 contains 16 residues. Unmatched junction bases numbered 6, after V lost 4 bases and J lost 0 bases. CDR1 LNHDA and CDR2 SQIVND come from the germline V gene (reference sequence). The CDR3 DNA follows: TGTGCCAGTAGTACCGGGGGACAGCGCTCTGGAAACACCATATATTTT. This encodes CASSTGGQRSGNTIYF.

The V gene is TRBV11-2, the J gene TRBJ1-6; D is unclear. With 5 bases removed from V and 5 bases from J, the gap between germline ends came to 4 bases. The CDR3 runs to 12 residues. CDR1 is SGHAT and CDR2 is FQNNGV in the germline V gene. CDR3 loop: CASSPDNSPLHF. The CDR3, as DNA: TGTGCCAGCAGCCCGGATAATTCACCCCTCCACTTT.

In regard to this clone: An end of the junction does not agree with germline; a read error may underlie this. V and J are TRBV7-7 and TRBJ1-1; no firm D call. The germline V gene encodes CDR1 SSHAT and CDR2 FNYEAQ (reference sequence). The CDR3 has 13 residues. The CDR3 sequence is CASSRLRNTEAFF. As DNA, the CDR3 is TGTGCTAGCAGCCGCCTGAGGAACACTGAAGCTTTCTTT.

The table lists this clone with many counts. The chain links TRBV27 to TRBJ2-7, with D unclear. Germline V CDR1 and CDR2: MNHEY, SMNVEV (reference sequence). The CDR3 sequence is 11 residues long. The ends were cut back, 3 bases at V and 5 bases at J, with 5 bases in the middle. CDR3 sequence: CASSLGDEQYF. CDR3 DNA: TGTGCCAGCAGTTTGGGCGACGAGCAGTACTTC.

This clone was seen more than once but under ten times. The CDR3 DNA reads as TGTGCCAGCAGTATGTCGGGACAGTTGAACACTGAAGCTTTCTTT. Translating it yields CASSMSGQLNTEAFF. V usage is TRBV28 and J usage is TRBJ1-1; TRBD1 matches 7 bases. The CDR3 contains 15 residues. Germline V CDR1 and CDR2: MDHEN, SYDVKM. V lost 5 bases to trimming and J lost 0 bases; unmatched junction nucleotides: 6.

This rearrangement joins TRBV11-2 to TRBJ1-3; the D is unclear. Germline CDR1 SGHAT, CDR2 FQNNGV. V lost 2 bases to trimming and J lost 2 bases, with 13 bases between them. The CDR3 has 16 amino acids. CDR3 sequence (DNA): TGTGCCAGCAGCTTAACGGGGAGCAAAACTGGAAACACCATATATTTT. It codes for CASSLTGSKTGNTIYF.

This clone was observed once. V usage is TRBV5-4 and J usage is TRBJ1-1; D gene ambiguous. This CDR3 region has 15 residues. Deletions cut 4 bases from V and 0 bases from J, with 13 bases between. From germline, CDR1 is SGHNT and CDR2 YYREEE (reference sequence). The CDR3 spells CASSPEGYMNTEAFF. The CDR3 nucleotides are TGTGCCAGCAGCCCGGAGGGCTATATGAACACTGAAGCTTTCTTT.